This T cell receptor beta chain emerged from a study of T cells after yellow fever vaccination. Study-wide results and limits: Clones from primary vaccination mostly reappeared after the booster (around 96% CD4, approximately 91% CD8).

TCRdb reprocessed the 5' RACE reads with MiXCR, giving one entry per CDR3 protein. Altogether 20,000 to 25,000 distinct CDR3 sequences are present, around 3.3% being singletons, with the ten largest covering 0.75% to 1%. This clonotype was detected many times. This specimen was PBMCs, either bulk or a sorted T-cell subset (CD4+, CD8+, memory, or dextramer-sorted; not recorded which), taken roughly seven weeks after the first yellow fever vaccination. The TCR originated in a man between 18 and 29 years old who received the YFV17D yellow fever vaccine.

As DNA, the CDR3 is TGCGCCAGCAGCCAAGATCGTCTGGCAGTAGAAAGGAGCTCTGGGGCCAACGTCCTGACTTTC. It is translated as CASSQDRLAVERSSGANVLTF. The rearrangement links TRBV4-1 to TRBJ2-6; D unclear. From germline, CDR1 is MGHRA and CDR2 YSYEKL. CDR3 length: 21 amino acids. The ends were cut back, 0 bases at V and 0 bases at J, with 21 bases in the middle.